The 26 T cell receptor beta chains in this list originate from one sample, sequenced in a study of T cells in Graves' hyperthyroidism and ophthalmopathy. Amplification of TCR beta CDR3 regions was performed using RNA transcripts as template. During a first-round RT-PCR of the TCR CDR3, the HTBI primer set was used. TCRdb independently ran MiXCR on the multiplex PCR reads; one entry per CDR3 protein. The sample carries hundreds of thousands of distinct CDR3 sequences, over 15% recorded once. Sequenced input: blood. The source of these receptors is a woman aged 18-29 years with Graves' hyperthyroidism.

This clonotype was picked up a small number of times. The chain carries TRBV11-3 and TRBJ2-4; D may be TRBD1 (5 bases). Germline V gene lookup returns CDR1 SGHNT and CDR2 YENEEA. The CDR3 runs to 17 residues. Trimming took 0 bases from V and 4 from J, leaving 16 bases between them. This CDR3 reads CASSLDLAGKWKNIQYF. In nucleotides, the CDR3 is TGTGCCAGCAGCTTAGACTTGGCAGGGAAATGGAAAAACATTCAGTACTTC.

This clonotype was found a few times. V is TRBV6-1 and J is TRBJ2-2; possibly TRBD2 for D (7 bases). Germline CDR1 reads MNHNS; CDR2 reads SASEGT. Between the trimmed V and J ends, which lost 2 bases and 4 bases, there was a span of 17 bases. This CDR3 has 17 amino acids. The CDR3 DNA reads TGTGCCAGCAGTGAATTGGGGGGGCCCAGGGGCACCGGGGAGCTGTTTTTT. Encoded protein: CASSELGGPRGTGELFF.

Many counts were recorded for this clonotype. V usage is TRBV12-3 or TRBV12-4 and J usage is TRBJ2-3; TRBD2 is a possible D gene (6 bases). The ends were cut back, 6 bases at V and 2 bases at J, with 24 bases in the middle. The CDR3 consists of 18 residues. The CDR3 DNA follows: TGTGCCAGCAGCCCAGGGCCGAGGTTCCGGGGGACCACAGATACGCAGTATTTT. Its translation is CASSPGPRFRGTTDTQYF.

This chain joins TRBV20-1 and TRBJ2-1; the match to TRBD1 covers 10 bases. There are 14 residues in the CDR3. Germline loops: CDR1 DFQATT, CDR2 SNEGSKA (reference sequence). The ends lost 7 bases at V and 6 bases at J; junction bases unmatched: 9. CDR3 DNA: TGCAGTGGGTCCGGGACAGGGGAATCCAATGAGCAGTTCTTC. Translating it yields CSGSGTGESNEQFF.

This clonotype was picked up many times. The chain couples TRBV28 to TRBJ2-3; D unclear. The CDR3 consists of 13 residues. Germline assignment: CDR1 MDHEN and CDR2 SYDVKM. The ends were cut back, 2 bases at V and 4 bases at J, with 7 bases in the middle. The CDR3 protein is CASSLAPSDTQYF. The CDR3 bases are TGTGCCAGCAGTTTAGCTCCATCAGATACGCAGTATTTT.

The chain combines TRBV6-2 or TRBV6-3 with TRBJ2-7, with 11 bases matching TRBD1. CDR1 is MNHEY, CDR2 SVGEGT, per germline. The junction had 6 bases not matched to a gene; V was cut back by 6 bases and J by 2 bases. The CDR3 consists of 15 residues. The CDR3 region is CASRTGTGGTYEQYF. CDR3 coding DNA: TGTGCCAGCAGGACCGGGACAGGGGGAACCTACGAGCAGTACTTC.

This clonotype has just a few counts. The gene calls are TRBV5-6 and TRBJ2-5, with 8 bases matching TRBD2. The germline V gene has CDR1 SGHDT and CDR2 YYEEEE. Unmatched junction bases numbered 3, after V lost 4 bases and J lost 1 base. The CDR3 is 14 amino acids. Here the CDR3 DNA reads TGTGCCAGCAGCGGCGGGGGGATCCAAGAGACCCAGTACTTC. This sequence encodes CASSGGGIQETQYF.

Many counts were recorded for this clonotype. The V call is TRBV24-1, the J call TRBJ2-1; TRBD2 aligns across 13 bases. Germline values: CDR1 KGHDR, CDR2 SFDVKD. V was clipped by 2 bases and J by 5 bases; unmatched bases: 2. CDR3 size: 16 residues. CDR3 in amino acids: CATSDWGTSGDNEQFF. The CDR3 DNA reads TGTGCCACCAGTGATTGGGGGACTAGCGGGGACAATGAGCAGTTCTTC.

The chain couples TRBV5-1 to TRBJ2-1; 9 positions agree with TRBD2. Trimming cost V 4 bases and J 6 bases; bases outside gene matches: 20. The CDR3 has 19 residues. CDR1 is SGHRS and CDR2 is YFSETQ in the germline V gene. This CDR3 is CASSLRGVRNQREANEQFF. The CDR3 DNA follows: TGCGCCAGCAGCCTCAGGGGGGTGCGCAACCAGCGGGAGGCCAATGAGCAGTTCTTC.

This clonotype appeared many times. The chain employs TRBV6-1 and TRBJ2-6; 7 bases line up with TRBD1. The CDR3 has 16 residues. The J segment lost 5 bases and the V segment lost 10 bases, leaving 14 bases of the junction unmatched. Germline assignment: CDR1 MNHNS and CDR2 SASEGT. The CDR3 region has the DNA TGTGCCACCGGGATTATGACAGGGAATAGGGCCAACGTCCTGACTTTC. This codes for CATGIMTGNRANVLTF.

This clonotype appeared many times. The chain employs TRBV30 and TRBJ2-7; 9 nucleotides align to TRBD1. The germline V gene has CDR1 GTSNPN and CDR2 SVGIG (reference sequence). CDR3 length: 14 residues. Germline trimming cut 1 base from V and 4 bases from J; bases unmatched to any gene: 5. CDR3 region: CAWSAGTGRYEQYF. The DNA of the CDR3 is TGTGCCTGGAGTGCCGGGACAGGGCGGTACGAGCAGTACTTC. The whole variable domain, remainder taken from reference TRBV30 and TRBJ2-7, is SQTIHQWPATLVQPVGSPLSLECTVEGTSNPNLYWYRQAAGRGLQLLFYSVGIGQISSEVPQNLSASRPQDRQFILSSKKLLLSDSGFYLCAWSAGTGRYEQYFGPGTRLTVT.

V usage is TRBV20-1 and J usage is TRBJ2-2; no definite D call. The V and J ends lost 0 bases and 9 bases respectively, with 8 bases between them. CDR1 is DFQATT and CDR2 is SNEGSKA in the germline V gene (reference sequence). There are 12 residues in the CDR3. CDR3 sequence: CSARDLGRELFF. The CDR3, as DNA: TGCAGTGCTAGAGATCTGGGCCGGGAGCTGTTTTTT.

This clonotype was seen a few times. CDR3 amino acids: CASTHLGGYYGYTF. The CDR3 nucleotides read TGTGCCAGCACCCATTTAGGGGGGTACTATGGCTACACCTTC. The chain carries TRBV6-1 and TRBJ1-2; weak D call: TRBD1 (6 bases). This CDR3 region has 14 residues. Trimming pared 7 bases from V and 3 bases from J, leaving 15 bases between. Germline-derived CDR1 and CDR2 are MNHNS and SASEGT.

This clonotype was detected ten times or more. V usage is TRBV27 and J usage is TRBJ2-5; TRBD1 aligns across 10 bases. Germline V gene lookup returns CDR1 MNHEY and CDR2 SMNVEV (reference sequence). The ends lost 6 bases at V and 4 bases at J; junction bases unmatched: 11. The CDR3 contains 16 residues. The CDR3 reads CASSLRTGGRGETQYF. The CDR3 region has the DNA TGTGCCAGCAGCCTCAGGACAGGGGGGAGGGGAGAGACCCAGTACTTC.

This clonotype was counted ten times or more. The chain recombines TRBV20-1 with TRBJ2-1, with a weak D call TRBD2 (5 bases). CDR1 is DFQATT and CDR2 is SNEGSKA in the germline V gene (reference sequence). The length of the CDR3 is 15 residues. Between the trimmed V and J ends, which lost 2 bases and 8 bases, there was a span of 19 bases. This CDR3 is CSARPGSGDWDEQFF. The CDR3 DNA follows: TGCAGTGCTAGACCTGGGAGCGGCGATTGGGATGAGCAGTTCTTC.

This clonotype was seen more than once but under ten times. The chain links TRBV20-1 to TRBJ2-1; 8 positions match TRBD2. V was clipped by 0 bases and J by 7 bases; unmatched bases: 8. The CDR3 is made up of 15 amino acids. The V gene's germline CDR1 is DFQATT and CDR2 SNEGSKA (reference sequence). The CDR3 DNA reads TGCAGTGCTAGAGATGCCAGCGGGAGAGCTAATGAGCAGTTCTTC. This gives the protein CSARDASGRANEQFF.

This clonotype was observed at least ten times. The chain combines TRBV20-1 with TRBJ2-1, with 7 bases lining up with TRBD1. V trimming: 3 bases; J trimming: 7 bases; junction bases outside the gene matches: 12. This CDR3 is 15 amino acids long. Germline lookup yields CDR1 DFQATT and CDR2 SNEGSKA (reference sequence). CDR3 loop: CSASDRVFVWNEQFF. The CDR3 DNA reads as TGCAGTGCTAGCGACAGGGTTTTTGTTTGGAATGAGCAGTTCTTC.

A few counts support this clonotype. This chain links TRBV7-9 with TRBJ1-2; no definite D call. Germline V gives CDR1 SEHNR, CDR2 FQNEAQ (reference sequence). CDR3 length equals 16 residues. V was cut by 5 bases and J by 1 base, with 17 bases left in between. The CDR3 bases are TGTGCCAGCAGCCCAAGCATTCAGCGACTTAACTATGGCTACACCTTC. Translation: CASSPSIQRLNYGYTF.

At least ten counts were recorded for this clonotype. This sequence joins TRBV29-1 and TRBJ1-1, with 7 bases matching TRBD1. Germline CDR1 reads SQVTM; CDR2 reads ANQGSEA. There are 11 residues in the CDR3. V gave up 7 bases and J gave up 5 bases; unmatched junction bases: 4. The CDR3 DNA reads TGCAGCGGTCAACAGGGGACTGAAGCTTTCTTT. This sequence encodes CSGQQGTEAFF.

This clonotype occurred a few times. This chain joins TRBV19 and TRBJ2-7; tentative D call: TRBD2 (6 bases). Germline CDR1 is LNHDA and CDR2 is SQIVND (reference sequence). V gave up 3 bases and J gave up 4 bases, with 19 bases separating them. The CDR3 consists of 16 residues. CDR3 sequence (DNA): TGTGCCAGTAGTATGAGGCCAGCGGGCGCATTTTACGAGCAGTACTTC. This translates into CASSMRPAGAFYEQYF.

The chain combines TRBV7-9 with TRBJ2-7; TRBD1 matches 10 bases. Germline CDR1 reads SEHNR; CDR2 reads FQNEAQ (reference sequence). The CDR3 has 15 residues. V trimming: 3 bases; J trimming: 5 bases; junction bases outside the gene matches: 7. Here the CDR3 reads CASSLGTGESNEQYF. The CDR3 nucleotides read TGTGCCAGCAGCTTGGGGACAGGGGAAAGTAACGAGCAGTACTTC.

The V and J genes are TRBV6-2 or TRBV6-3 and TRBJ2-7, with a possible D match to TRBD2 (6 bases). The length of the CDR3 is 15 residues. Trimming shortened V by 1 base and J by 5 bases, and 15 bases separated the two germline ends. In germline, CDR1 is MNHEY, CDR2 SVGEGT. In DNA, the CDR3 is TGTGCCAGCAGTTACTTGGCGGGGAAGGTACACGAGCAGTACTTC. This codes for CASSYLAGKVHEQYF.

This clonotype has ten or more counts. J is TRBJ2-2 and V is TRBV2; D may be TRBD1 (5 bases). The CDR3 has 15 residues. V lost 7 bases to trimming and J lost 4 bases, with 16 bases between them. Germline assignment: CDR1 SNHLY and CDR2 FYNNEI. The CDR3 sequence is CASKSRVAGTGELFF. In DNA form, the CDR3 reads TGTGCCAGCAAAAGCAGGGTTGCTGGCACCGGGGAGCTGTTTTTT.

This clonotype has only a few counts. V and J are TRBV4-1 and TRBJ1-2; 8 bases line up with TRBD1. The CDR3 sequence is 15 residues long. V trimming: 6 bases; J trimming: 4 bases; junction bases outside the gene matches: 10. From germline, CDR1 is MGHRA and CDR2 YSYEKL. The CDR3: CASSHTDRESYGYTF. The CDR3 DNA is TGCGCCAGCAGTCATACGGACAGGGAGAGCTATGGCTACACCTTC.

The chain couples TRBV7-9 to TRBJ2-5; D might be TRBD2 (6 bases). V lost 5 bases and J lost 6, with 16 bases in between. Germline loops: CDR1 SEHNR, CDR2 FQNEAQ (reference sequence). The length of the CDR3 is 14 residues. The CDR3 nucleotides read TGTGCCAGCAGCCCGAGGCGGGGCCCAAAGACCCAGTACTTC. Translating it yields CASSPRRGPKTQYF. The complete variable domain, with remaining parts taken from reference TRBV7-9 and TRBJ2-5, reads DTGVSQNPRHKITKRGQNVTFRCDPISEHNRLYWYRQTLGQGPEFLTYFQNEAQLEKSRLLSDRFSAERPKGSFSTLEIQRTEQGDSAMYLCASSPRRGPKTQYFGPGTRLLVL.

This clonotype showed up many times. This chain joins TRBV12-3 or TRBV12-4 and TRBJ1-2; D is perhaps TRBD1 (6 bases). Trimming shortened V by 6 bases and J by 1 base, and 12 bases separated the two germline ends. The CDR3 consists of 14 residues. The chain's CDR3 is CASSRKDSNYGYTF. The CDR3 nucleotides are TGTGCCAGCAGCCGGAAGGACAGTAACTATGGCTACACCTTC.